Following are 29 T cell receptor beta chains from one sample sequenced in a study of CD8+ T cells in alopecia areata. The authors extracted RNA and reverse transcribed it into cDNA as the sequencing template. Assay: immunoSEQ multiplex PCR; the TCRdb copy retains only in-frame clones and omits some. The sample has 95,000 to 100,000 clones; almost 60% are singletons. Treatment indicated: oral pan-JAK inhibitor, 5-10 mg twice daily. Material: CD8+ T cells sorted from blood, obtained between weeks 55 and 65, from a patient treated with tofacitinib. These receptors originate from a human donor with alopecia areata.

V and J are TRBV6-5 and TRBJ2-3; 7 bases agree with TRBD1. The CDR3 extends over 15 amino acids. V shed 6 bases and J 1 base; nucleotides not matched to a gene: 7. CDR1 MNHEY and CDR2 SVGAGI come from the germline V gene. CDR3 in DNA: TGTGCCAGCAGCAAGACAGGGAGTCGCACAGATACGCAGTATTTT. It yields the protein CASSKTGSRTDTQYF.

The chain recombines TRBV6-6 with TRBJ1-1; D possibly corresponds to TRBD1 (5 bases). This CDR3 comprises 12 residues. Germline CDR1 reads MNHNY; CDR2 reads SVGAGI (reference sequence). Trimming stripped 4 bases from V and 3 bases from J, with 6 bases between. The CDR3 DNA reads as TGTGCCAGCAGTTGGGGGGACACTGAAGCTTTCTTT. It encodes CASSWGDTEAFF.

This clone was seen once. DNA for the CDR3: TGTGCCAGCAGTGTCCCCTACGAGCAGTACTTC. It encodes CASSVPYEQYF. V usage is TRBV2 and J usage is TRBJ2-7, with unresolved D. Trimming shortened V by 4 bases and J by 2 bases, and 3 bases separated the two germline ends. CDR3 length: 11 residues. In germline, CDR1 is SNHLY, CDR2 FYNNEI.

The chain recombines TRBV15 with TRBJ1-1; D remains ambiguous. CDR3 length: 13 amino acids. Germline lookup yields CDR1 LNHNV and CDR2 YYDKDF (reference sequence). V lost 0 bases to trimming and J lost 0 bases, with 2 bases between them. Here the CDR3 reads CATSREMNTEAFF. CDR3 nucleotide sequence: TGTGCCACCAGCAGAGAAATGAACACTGAAGCTTTCTTT.

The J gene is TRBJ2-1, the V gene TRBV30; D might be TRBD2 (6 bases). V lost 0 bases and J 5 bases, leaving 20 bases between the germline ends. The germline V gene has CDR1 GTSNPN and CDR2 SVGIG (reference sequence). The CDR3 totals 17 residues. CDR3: CAWSVISRGFLHNEQFF. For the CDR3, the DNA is TGTGCCTGGAGTGTCATCTCCCGGGGGTTTCTTCACAATGAGCAGTTCTTC.

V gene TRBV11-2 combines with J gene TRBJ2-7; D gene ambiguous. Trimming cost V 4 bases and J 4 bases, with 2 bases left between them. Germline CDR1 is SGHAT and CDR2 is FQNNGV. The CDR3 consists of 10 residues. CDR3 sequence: CASSSYEQYF. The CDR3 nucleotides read TGTGCCAGCAGCTCGTACGAGCAGTACTTC.

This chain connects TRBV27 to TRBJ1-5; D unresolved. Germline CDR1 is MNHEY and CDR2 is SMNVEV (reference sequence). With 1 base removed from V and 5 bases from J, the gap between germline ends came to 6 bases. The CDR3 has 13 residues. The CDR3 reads CASSLLGDQPQHF. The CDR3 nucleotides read TGTGCCAGCAGTTTATTGGGAGATCAGCCCCAGCATTTT.

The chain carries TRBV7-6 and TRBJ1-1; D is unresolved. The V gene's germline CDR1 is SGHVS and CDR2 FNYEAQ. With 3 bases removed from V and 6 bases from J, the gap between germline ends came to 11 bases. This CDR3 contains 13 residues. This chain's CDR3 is CASSLGGRAEAFF. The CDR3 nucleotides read TGTGCCAGCAGCTTGGGTGGTCGCGCTGAAGCTTTCTTT. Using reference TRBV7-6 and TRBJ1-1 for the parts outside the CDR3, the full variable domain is GAGVSQSPRYKVTKRGQDVALRCDPISGHVSLYWYRQALGQGPEFLTYFNYEAQQDKSGLPNDRFSAERPEGSISTLTIQRTEQRDSAMYRCASSLGGRAEAFFGQGTRLTVV.

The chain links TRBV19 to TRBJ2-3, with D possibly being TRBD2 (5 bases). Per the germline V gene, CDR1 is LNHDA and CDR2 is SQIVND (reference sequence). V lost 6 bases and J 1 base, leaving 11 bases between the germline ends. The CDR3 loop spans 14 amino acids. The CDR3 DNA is TGTGCCAGTAGCTCGGGAATTGGCACAGATACGCAGTATTTT. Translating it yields CASSSGIGTDTQYF. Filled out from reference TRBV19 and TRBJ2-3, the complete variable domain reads DGGITQSPKYLFRKEGQNVTLSCEQNLNHDAMYWYRQDPGQGLRLIYYSQIVNDFQKGDIAEGYSVSREKKESFPLTVTSAQKNPTAFYLCASSSGIGTDTQYFGPGTRLTVL.

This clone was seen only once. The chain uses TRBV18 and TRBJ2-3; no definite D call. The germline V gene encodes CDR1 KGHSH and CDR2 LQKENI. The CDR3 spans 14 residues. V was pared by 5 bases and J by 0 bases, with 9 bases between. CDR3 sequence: CASSSTDSTDTQYF. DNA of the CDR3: TGTGCCAGCTCATCGACGGACAGCACAGATACGCAGTATTTT.

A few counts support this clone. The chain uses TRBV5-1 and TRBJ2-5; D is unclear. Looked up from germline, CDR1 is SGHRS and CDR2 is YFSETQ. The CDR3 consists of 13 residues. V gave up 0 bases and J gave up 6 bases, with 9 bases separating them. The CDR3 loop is CASSLEVEKTQYF. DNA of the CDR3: TGCGCCAGCAGCTTGGAGGTCGAGAAGACCCAGTACTTC.

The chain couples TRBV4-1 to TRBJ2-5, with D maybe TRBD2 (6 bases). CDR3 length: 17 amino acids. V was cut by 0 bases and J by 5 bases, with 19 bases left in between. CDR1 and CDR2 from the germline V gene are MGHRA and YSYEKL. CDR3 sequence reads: CASSQEGRYSLGETQYF. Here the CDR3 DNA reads TGCGCCAGCAGCCAAGAAGGGAGGTACAGCCTGGGGGAGACCCAGTACTTC.

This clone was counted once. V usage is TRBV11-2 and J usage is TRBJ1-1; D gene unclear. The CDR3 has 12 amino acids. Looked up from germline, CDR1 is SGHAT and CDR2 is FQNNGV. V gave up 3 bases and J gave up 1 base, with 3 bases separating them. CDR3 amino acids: CASSFGNTEAFF. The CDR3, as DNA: TGTGCCAGCAGCTTCGGGAACACTGAAGCTTTCTTT.

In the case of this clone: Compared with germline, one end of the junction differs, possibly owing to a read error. The CDR3: CASSFWSGTGVSAVF. CDR3 DNA sequence: TGTGCCAGCAGTTTCTGGTCCGGGACAGGGGTTTCCGCGGTCTTC. The V call is TRBV27, the J call TRBJ2-1, with TRBD1 identical over 10 bases. This CDR3 region has 15 residues. The V gene's germline CDR1 is MNHEY and CDR2 SMNVEV (reference sequence).

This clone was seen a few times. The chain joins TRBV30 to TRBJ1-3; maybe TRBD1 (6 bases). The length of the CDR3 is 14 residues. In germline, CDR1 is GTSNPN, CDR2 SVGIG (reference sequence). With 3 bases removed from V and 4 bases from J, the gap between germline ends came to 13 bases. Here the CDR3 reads CAWSPGRGGNTIYF. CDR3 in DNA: TGTGCCTGGAGCCCGGGCAGGGGAGGAAACACCATATATTTT.

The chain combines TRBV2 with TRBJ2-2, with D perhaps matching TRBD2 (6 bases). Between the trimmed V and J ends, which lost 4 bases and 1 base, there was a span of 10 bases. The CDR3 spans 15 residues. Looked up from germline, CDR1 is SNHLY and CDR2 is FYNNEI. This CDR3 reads CASSGLAMNTGELFF. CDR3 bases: TGTGCCAGCAGTGGTCTAGCGATGAACACCGGGGAGCTGTTTTTT.

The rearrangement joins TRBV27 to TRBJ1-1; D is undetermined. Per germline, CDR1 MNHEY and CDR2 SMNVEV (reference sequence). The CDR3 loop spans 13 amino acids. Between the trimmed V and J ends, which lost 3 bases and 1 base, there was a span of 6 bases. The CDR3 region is CASSLWKNTEAFF. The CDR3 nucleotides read TGTGCCAGCAGTTTGTGGAAGAACACTGAAGCTTTCTTT.

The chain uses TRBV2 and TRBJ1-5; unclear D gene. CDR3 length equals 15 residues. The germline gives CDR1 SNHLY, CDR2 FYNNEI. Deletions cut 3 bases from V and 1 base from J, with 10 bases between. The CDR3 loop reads CASSENSRSNQPQHF. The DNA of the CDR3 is TGTGCCAGCAGTGAGAACAGCCGAAGCAATCAGCCCCAGCATTTT.

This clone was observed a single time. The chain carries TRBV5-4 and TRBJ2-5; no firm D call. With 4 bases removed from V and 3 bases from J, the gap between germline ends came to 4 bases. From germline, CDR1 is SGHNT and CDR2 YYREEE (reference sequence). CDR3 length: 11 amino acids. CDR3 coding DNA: TGTGCCAGCAGCCTGAAAGAGACCCAGTACTTC. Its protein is CASSLKETQYF.

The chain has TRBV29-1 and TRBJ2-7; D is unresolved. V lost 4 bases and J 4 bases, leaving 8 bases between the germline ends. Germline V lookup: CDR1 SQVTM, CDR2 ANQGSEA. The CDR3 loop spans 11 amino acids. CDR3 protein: CSVGGGYEQYF. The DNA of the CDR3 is TGCAGCGTTGGAGGCGGTTACGAGCAGTACTTC.

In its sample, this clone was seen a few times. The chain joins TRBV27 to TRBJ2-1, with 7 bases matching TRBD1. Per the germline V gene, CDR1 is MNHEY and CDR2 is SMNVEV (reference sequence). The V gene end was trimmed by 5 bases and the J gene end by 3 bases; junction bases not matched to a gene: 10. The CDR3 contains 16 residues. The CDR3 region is CASSPYPRDSYNEQFF. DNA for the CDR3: TGTGCCAGCAGTCCTTACCCCCGGGACAGCTACAATGAGCAGTTCTTC.

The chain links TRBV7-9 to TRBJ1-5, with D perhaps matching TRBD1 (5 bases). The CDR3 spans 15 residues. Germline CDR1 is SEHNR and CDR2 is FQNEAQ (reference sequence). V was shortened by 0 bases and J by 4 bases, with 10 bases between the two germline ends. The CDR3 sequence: CASSLAMGPNQPQHF. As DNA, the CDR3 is TGTGCCAGCAGCTTAGCGATGGGGCCAAATCAGCCCCAGCATTTT. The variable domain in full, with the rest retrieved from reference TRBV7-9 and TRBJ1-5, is DTGVSQNPRHKITKRGQNVTFRCDPISEHNRLYWYRQTLGQGPEFLTYFQNEAQLEKSRLLSDRFSAERPKGSFSTLEIQRTEQGDSAMYLCASSLAMGPNQPQHFGDGTRLSIL.

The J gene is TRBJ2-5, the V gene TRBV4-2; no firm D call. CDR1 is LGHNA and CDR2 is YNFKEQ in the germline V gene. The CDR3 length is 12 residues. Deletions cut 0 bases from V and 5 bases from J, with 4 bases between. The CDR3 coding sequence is TGTGCCAGCAGCCAAGATTTGGAGACCCAGTACTTC. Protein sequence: CASSQDLETQYF.

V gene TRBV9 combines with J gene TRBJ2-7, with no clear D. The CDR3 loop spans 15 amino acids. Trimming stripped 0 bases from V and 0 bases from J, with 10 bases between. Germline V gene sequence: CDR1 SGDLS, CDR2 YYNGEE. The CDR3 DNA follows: TGTGCCAGCAGCGTAGACGGATCTCTCTCCTACGAGCAGTACTTC. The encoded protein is CASSVDGSLSYEQYF.

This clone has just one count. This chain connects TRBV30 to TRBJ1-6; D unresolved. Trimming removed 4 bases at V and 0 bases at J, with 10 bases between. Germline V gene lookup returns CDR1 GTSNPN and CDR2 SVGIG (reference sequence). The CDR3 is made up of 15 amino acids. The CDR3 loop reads CAWTDGSSYNSPLHF. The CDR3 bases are TGTGCCTGGACTGACGGAAGCTCCTATAATTCACCCCTCCACTTT.

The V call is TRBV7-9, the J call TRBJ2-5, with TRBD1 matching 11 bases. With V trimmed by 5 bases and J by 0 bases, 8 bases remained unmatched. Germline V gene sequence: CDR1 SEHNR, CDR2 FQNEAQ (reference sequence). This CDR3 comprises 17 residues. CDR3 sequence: CASSPGTGGTDQETQYF. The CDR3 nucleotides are TGTGCCAGCAGCCCCGGGACAGGGGGTACAGACCAAGAGACCCAGTACTTC.

DNA for the CDR3: TGTGCCAGCAGCATGGGGGCGCAAGGCTACACCTTC. This sequence encodes CASSMGAQGYTF. This chain connects TRBV13 to TRBJ1-2, with D tentatively TRBD1 (6 bases). The CDR3 consists of 12 residues. Trimming stripped 5 bases from V and 8 bases from J, with 12 bases between. Germline V gene lookup returns CDR1 PRHDT and CDR2 FYEKMQ (reference sequence).

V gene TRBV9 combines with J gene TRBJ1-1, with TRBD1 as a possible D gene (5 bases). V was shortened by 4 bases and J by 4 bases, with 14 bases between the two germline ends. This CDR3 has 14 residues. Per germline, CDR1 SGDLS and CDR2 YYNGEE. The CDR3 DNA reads TGTGCCAGCAGCCTTAGCGGGGGAAGCACTGAAGCTTTCTTT. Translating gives CASSLSGGSTEAFF.

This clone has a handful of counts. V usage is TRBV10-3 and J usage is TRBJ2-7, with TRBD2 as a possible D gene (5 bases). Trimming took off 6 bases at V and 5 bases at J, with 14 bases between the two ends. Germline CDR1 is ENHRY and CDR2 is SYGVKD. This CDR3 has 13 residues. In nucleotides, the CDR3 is TGTGCCATCAGGACCGGACTGGGAGACGAGCAGTACTTC. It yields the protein CAIRTGLGDEQYF.